Below are 22 T cell receptor beta chains sequenced from a single sample in a study of cytomegalovirus exposure and HLA in healthy donors. Both 60 Vbeta primers and 13 Jbeta primers went into the PCR. Generated by immunoSEQ multiplex PCR, the TCRdb table keeps only in-frame clones and is missing some. The sample consists of around 94,000 clones, around 80% of them appearing once. Sequencing was carried out using PBMCs. Source of these receptors: a male donor in good health and CMV-seropositive.

For the CDR3, the DNA is TGTGCCAGCAGCTTGGCCGGACAGGGAAACTATGGCTACACCTTC. It is translated as CASSLAGQGNYGYTF. V usage is TRBV5-8 and J usage is TRBJ1-2, with 8 bases fitting TRBD1. Trimming at V came to 0 bases and at J to 2 bases, leaving 3 bases not matched to a gene. Germline lookup yields CDR1 SGHTS and CDR2 YDEGEE. The CDR3 loop spans 15 amino acids.

The chain combines TRBV7-9 with TRBJ2-1, with D perhaps matching TRBD1 (5 bases). The CDR3 consists of 15 residues. Trimming shortened V by 4 bases and J by 5 bases, and 15 bases separated the two germline ends. Germline-derived CDR1 and CDR2 are SEHNR and FQNEAQ (reference sequence). CDR3 bases: TGTGCCAGCAGCTATAAGACACCAGGGCACAATGAGCAGTTCTTC. This sequence encodes CASSYKTPGHNEQFF.

The chain combines TRBV28 with TRBJ2-2, with 9 bases aligning to TRBD2. The CDR3 is made up of 18 amino acids. V trimming: 5 bases; J trimming: 0 bases; junction bases outside the gene matches: 10. Germline CDR1 and CDR2: MDHEN and SYDVKM. The CDR3 loop is CASSKWSGGSSNTGELFF. CDR3 sequence (DNA): TGTGCCAGCAGTAAGTGGAGCGGGGGGAGCTCGAACACCGGGGAGCTGTTTTTT.

The chain combines TRBV14 with TRBJ2-7; TRBD2 might be the D (5 bases). The germline CDR1 and CDR2 sequences are SGHDN and FVKESK. The CDR3 has 12 amino acids. V lost 1 base to trimming and J lost 6 bases, with 7 bases between them. The CDR3 DNA is TGTGCCAGCAGCCAAGTCGGACTCGAGCAGTACTTC. Translated: CASSQVGLEQYF.

This clone was detected a few times. V usage is TRBV5-4 and J usage is TRBJ2-2, with 9 bases aligning to TRBD1. The germline V gene has CDR1 SGHNT and CDR2 YYREEE (reference sequence). The CDR3 is 16 amino acids. The J segment lost 4 bases and the V segment lost 4 bases, leaving 8 bases of the junction unmatched. In nucleotides, the CDR3 is TGTGCCAGCAGCACCCCCCCGGGACAGGGCACCGGGGAGCTGTTTTTT. Its protein is CASSTPPGQGTGELFF.

CDR3 in DNA: TGTGCCAGCAGCTTAAGACAGTTCGGGAACTATGGCTACACCTTC. This sequence encodes CASSLRQFGNYGYTF. The chain combines TRBV7-8 with TRBJ1-2, with a weak D call TRBD1 (5 bases). This CDR3 is built from 15 residues. V was trimmed by 2 bases and J by 2 bases, leaving 12 bases between them. The germline CDR1 and CDR2 sequences are SGHVS and FQNEAQ.

The rearrangement uses TRBV19 and TRBJ1-5; the D gene is possibly TRBD1 (6 bases). The CDR3 runs to 15 residues. V dropped 4 bases and J dropped 1 base, with 11 bases sitting between them. CDR1 is LNHDA, CDR2 SQIVND, per germline (reference sequence). The CDR3 DNA reads as TGTGCCAGTAGTACCGCAGGGGTCAGCAATCAGCCCCAGCATTTT. It encodes CASSTAGVSNQPQHF.

The chain recombines TRBV6-5 with TRBJ2-5, with 7 bases lining up with TRBD1. The V segment lost 4 bases and the J segment 4 bases; nucleotides outside the gene matches: 6. This CDR3 contains 14 residues. The germline V gene encodes CDR1 MNHEY and CDR2 SVGAGI. CDR3 sequence: CASSSLTGPETQYF. As DNA, the CDR3 is TGTGCCAGCAGTTCCTTGACAGGGCCAGAGACCCAGTACTTC.

This clone was observed a handful of times. This chain uses TRBV9 with TRBJ2-3; possibly TRBD1 for D (6 bases). V was trimmed by 1 base and J by 2 bases, leaving 17 bases between them. The CDR3 loop spans 17 amino acids. Germline assignment: CDR1 SGDLS and CDR2 YYNGEE. The CDR3 DNA sequence: TGTGCCAGCAGCGTAAGGGGGTCGGGGTCCATCACAGATACGCAGTATTTT. It is translated as CASSVRGSGSITDTQYF. Full variable domain (outside the CDR3, taken from reference TRBV9 and TRBJ2-3): DSGVTQTPKHLITATGQRVTLRCSPRSGDLSVYWYQQSLDQGLQFLIQYYNGEERAKGNILERFSAQQFPDLHSELNLSSLELGDSALYFCASSVRGSGSITDTQYFGPGTRLTVL.

The chain combines TRBV5-1 with TRBJ2-3, with D unclear. Germline-derived CDR1 and CDR2 are SGHRS and YFSETQ. The CDR3 has 12 amino acids. V lost 2 bases, J lost 6 bases, and 7 bases lay in between. This chain's CDR3 is CASSLPRDTQYF. In DNA, the CDR3 is TGCGCCAGCAGCTTACCGAGGGATACGCAGTATTTT. The whole variable domain, remainder taken from reference TRBV5-1 and TRBJ2-3, is KAGVTQTPRYLIKTRGQQVTLSCSPISGHRSVSWYQQTPGQGLQFLFEYFSETQRNKGNFPGRFSGRQFSNSRSEMNVSTLELGDSALYLCASSLPRDTQYFGPGTRLTVL.

The V and J genes are TRBV27 and TRBJ2-7; 8 bases align to TRBD1. V was clipped by 6 bases and J by 1 base; unmatched bases: 2. CDR3 length: 13 amino acids. Germline CDR1 reads MNHEY; CDR2 reads SMNVEV (reference sequence). CDR3 region: CASRRTGSYEQYF. For the CDR3, the DNA is TGTGCCAGCAGGAGGACAGGGTCCTACGAGCAGTACTTC.

This clone was counted only a few times. V usage is TRBV25-1 and J usage is TRBJ2-5; TRBD2 might be the D (6 bases). CDR1 is MGHDK, CDR2 SYGVNS, per germline. There are 15 residues in the CDR3. V was trimmed by 8 bases and J by 7 bases, leaving 23 bases between them. CDR3 DNA sequence: TGTGCCAGCGGGGGGAGCATAGGGGCTGCGGCGACCCAGTACTTC. It yields the protein CASGGSIGAAATQYF.

The chain joins TRBV5-1 to TRBJ1-3; TRBD1 is a possible D gene (6 bases). The germline V gene encodes CDR1 SGHRS and CDR2 YFSETQ. Trimming removed 4 bases at V and 0 bases at J, with 14 bases between. This CDR3 has 16 residues. The CDR3 protein is CASSPSGRGSGNTIYF. For the CDR3, the DNA is TGCGCCAGCAGCCCCTCGGGCAGGGGCTCTGGAAACACCATATATTTT.

The rearrangement uses TRBV7-2 and TRBJ2-3, with TRBD2 matching over 13 bases. This CDR3 has 14 residues. Germline assignment: CDR1 SGHTA and CDR2 FQGNSA. V trimming: 6 bases; J trimming: 5 bases; junction bases outside the gene matches: 2. The DNA of the CDR3 is TGTGCCAGCAGACTAGCGGGGGGGCAAGATACGCAGTATTTT. Its protein product is CASRLAGGQDTQYF. Combining the CDR3 with reference TRBV7-2 and TRBJ2-3 gives the whole variable domain GAGVSQSPSNKVTEKGKDVELRCDPISGHTALYWYRQSLGQGLEFLIYFQGNSAPDKSGLPSDRFSAERTGGSVSTLTIQRTQQEDSAVYLCASRLAGGQDTQYFGPGTRLTVL.

This clone was counted a few times. This chain uses TRBV6-1 with TRBJ2-3; D possibly corresponds to TRBD1 (6 bases). V lost 3 bases, J lost 8 bases, and 18 bases lay in between. CDR3 length equals 15 residues. Germline assignment: CDR1 MNHNS and CDR2 SASEGT. DNA for the CDR3: TGTGCCAGCAGTGACCTACAGGGATCGGCAGCTACGCAGTATTTT. It is translated as CASSDLQGSAATQYF.

The rearrangement uses TRBV6-1 and TRBJ1-1, with 7 nucleotides matching TRBD1. Trimming at V came to 4 bases and at J to 6 bases, leaving 8 bases not matched to a gene. The length of the CDR3 is 14 residues. CDR1 is MNHNS and CDR2 is SASEGT in the germline V gene. This CDR3 is CASSAFTGAPEAFF. CDR3 sequence (DNA): TGTGCCAGCAGTGCTTTTACAGGGGCCCCTGAAGCTTTCTTT.

The CDR3 region is CASSGTGAGEKLFF. The CDR3 region has the DNA TGTGCCAGCTCCGGGACAGGGGCTGGTGAAAAACTGTTTTTT. V is TRBV18 and J is TRBJ1-4; 10 nucleotides agree with TRBD1. Per germline, CDR1 KGHSH and CDR2 LQKENI. The J segment lost 7 bases and the V segment lost 6 bases, leaving 5 bases of the junction unmatched. The CDR3 spans 14 residues.

The chain recombines TRBV13 with TRBJ1-5, with D uncertain. Deletions cut 3 bases from V and 0 bases from J, with 6 bases between. CDR3 length: 14 residues. Germline lookup yields CDR1 PRHDT and CDR2 FYEKMQ (reference sequence). The CDR3 region is CASSLGNSNQPQHF. Written as DNA, the CDR3 is TGTGCCAGCAGCTTGGGCAATAGCAATCAGCCCCAGCATTTT.

The rearrangement joins TRBV6-1 to TRBJ2-5; D ambiguous. CDR1 and CDR2 from the germline V gene are MNHNS and SASEGT. This CDR3 has 12 amino acids. V lost 8 bases and J lost 2, with 9 bases in between. For the CDR3, the DNA is TGTGCCAGCGACCCAGGACAAGAGACCCAGTACTTC. Translated: CASDPGQETQYF.

The chain joins TRBV13 to TRBJ2-5; the D is unclear. CDR3 length equals 13 residues. The germline gives CDR1 PRHDT, CDR2 FYEKMQ (reference sequence). Trimming stripped 1 base from V and 5 bases from J, with 8 bases between. CDR3 in DNA: TGTGCCAGCAGCTTAGAAGCCGGGGAGACCCAGTACTTC. It encodes CASSLEAGETQYF.

The genes are TRBV5-4 and TRBJ1-4, with TRBD1 matching 9 bases. Trimming cost V 4 bases and J 8 bases; bases outside gene matches: 9. This CDR3 comprises 15 residues. The germline V gene encodes CDR1 SGHNT and CDR2 YYREEE (reference sequence). This chain's CDR3 is CASSRGDRAGEKLFF. The CDR3 nucleotides are TGTGCCAGCAGCCGAGGGGACAGGGCGGGGGAAAAACTGTTTTTT.

The chain has TRBV14 and TRBJ1-4, with 10 nucleotides matching TRBD1. The ends lost 3 bases at V and 8 bases at J; junction bases unmatched: 9. Germline CDR1 is SGHDN and CDR2 is FVKESK. The CDR3 extends over 16 amino acids. Here the CDR3 DNA reads TGTGCCAGCAGCCAGGACCGGGACAGGGGTCGCGAAAAACTGTTTTTT. It specifies CASSQDRDRGREKLFF.